This entry describes one TCR beta chain. Its antigen is currently unknown. This record comes from a study of blood T cells in healthy people across ages. About the research overall: T cells yielded about one barcoded beta molecule per two cells through template switching.

The CDR3 loop spans 15 amino acids. CDR1 is MGHRA, CDR2 YSYEKL, per germline. V was cut by 3 bases and J by 3 bases, with 12 bases left in between. Sample-barcoded 5' priming and a J-beta primer mix drove a second PCR of about 6 to 12 cycles. TCRdb independently ran MiXCR on the 5' RACE reads; one entry per CDR3 protein. The top ten hold 3% to 4% of the sample, which has 550,000 to 650,000 distinct CDR3 sequences, around a quarter seen once. Regarding the study as a whole: Higher diversity, along with more naive CD4+ cells, distinguished long-lived donors from aged donors. Unsorted PBMC input precluded a conclusive naive versus antigen-experienced comparison.

The same data also contributed to another study, on T cells of mothers and their children. In that study: The donors comprised a handful of children and their three healthy Caucasian mothers.

Material for sequencing was blood. The clonotype originates from a boy aged 2 to 10 in good health. This chain links TRBV4-1 with TRBJ2-4, with no clear D. The CDR3: CASSHGVGFKNIQYF. Written as DNA, the CDR3 is TGCGCCAGCAGCCATGGGGTGGGCTTCAAAAACATTCAGTACTTC.